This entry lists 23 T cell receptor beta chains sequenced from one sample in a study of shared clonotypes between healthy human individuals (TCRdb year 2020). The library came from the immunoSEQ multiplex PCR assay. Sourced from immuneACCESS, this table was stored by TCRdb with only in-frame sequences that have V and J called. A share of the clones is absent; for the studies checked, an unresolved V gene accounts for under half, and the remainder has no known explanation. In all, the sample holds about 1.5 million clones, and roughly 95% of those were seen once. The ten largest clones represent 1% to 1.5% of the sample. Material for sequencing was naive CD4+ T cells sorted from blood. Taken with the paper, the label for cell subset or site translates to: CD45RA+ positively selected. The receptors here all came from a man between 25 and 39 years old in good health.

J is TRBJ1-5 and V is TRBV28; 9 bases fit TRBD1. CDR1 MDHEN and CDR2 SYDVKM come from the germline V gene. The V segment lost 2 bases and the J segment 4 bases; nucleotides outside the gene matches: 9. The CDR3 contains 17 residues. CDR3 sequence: CASSLIPGQGQNQPQHF. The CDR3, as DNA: TGTGCCAGCAGTTTAATCCCCGGACAGGGGCAGAATCAGCCCCAGCATTTT.

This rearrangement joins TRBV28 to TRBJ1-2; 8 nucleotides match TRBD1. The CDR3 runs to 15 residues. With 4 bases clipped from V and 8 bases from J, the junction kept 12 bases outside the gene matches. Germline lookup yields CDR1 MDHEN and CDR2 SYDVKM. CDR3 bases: TGTGCCAGCAGTTCACAGGGGGATAGAGGCCGAGGCTACACCTTC. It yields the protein CASSSQGDRGRGYTF.

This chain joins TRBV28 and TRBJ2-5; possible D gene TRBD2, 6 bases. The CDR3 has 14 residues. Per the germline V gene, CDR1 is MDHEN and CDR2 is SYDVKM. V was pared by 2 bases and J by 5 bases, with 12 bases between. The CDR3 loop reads CASSLGLAGETQYF. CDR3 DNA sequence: TGTGCCAGCAGTTTAGGGCTCGCGGGGGAGACCCAGTACTTC.

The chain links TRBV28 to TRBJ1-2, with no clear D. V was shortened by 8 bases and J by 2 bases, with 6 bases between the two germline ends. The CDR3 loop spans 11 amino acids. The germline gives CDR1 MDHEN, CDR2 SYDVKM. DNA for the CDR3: TGTGCCAGCCTAAAAAACTATGGCTACACCTTC. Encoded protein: CASLKNYGYTF.

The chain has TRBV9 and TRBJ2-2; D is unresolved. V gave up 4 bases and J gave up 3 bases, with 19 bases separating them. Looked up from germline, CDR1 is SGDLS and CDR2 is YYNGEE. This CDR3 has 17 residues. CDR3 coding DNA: TGTGCCAGCAGCCCCCGGATCGTAGCCCGTGACACCGGGGAGCTGTTTTTT. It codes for CASSPRIVARDTGELFF.

The CDR3: CASSPPFQGTDTQYF. Written as DNA, the CDR3 is TGTGCCAGCTCACCACCGTTCCAGGGCACAGATACGCAGTATTTT. The rearrangement joins TRBV18 to TRBJ2-3; unclear D gene. CDR1 and CDR2 from the germline V gene are KGHSH and LQKENI. The CDR3 covers 15 residues. V was shortened by 0 bases and J by 1 base, with 8 bases between the two germline ends. The variable domain in full, with the rest retrieved from reference TRBV18 and TRBJ2-3, is NAGVMQNPRHLVRRRGQEARLRCSPMKGHSHVYWYRQLPEEGLKFMVYLQKENIIDESGMPKERFSAEFPKEGPSILRIQQVVRGDSAAYFCASSPPFQGTDTQYFGPGTRLTVL.

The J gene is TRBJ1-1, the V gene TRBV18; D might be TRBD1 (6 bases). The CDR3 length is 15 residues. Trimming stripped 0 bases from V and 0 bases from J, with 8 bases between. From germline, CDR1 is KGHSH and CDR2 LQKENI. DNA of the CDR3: TGTGCCAGCTCACCACCGCAGGGGCTGAACACTGAAGCTTTCTTT. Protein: CASSPPQGLNTEAFF.

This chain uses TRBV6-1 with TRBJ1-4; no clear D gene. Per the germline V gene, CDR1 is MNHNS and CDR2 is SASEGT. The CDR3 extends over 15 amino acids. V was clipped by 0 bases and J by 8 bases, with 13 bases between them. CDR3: CASSEALDLGEKLFF. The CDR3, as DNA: TGTGCCAGCAGTGAAGCCCTAGACCTTGGGGAAAAACTGTTTTTT.

CDR3 sequence reads: CAWSVLGARDTQYF. The CDR3 DNA reads as TGTGCCTGGAGTGTACTGGGAGCACGGGATACGCAGTATTTT. This chain uses TRBV30 with TRBJ2-3, with TRBD2 as a possible D gene (5 bases). CDR1 is GTSNPN and CDR2 is SVGIG in the germline V gene (reference sequence). The V end lost 0 bases, the J end lost 6 bases, and 13 bases lay between the germline ends. The CDR3 sequence is 14 residues long.

The CDR3 DNA reads TGTGCCAGCAGTTTAAGTCAGGGGTACACTGAAGCTTTCTTT. Translated: CASSLSQGYTEAFF. The genes are TRBV7-9 and TRBJ1-1, with D tentatively TRBD1 (6 bases). Germline V gene sequence: CDR1 SEHNR, CDR2 FQNEAQ (reference sequence). The CDR3 loop spans 14 amino acids. Trimming pared 6 bases from V and 3 bases from J, leaving 14 bases between.

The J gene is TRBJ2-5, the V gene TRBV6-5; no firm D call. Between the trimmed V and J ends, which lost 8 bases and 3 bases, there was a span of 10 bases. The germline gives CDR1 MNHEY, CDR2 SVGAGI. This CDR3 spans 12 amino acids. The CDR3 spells CASGRTEETQYF. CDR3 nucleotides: TGTGCCAGCGGGCGGACGGAAGAGACCCAGTACTTC.

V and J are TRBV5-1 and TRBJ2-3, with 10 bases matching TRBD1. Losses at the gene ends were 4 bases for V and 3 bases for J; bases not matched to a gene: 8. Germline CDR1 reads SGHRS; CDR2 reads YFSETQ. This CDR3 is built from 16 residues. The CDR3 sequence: CASSPRQGATTDTQYF. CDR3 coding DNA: TGCGCCAGCAGCCCGAGACAGGGGGCTACGACAGATACGCAGTATTTT.

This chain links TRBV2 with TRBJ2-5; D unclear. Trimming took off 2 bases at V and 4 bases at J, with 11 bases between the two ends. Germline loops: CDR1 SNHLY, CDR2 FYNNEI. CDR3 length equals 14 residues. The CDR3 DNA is TGTGCCAGCAGTGAACTGTTACTCGGAGAGACCCAGTACTTC. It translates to CASSELLLGETQYF.

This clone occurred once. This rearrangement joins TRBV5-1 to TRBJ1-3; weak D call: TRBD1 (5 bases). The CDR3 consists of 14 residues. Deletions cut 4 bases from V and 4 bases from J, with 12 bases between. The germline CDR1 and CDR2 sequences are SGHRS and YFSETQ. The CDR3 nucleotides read TGCGCCAGCAGCCCCGGGACGGTGGGAAACACCATATATTTT. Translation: CASSPGTVGNTIYF.

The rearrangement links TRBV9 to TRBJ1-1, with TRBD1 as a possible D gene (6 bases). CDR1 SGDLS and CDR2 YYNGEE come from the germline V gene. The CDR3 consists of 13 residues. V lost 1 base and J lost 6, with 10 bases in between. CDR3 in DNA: TGTGCCAGCAGCGTAACAGGGTATTCTGAAGCTTTCTTT. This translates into CASSVTGYSEAFF.

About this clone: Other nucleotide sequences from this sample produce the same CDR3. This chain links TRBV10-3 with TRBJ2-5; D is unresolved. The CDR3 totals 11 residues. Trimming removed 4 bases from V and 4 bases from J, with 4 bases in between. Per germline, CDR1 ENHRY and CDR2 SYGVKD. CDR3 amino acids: CAISVGETQYF. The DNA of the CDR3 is TGTGCCATCAGTGTAGGAGAGACCCAGTACTTC.

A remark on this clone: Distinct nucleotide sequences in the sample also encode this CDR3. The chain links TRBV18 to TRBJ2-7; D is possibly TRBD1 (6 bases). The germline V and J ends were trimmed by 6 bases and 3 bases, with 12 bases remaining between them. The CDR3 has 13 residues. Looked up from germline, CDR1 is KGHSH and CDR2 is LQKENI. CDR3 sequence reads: CASSPGQYYEQYF. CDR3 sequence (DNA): TGTGCCAGCTCGCCCGGACAGTACTACGAGCAGTACTTC.

CDR3 protein: CASRGQGANYGYTF. Here the CDR3 DNA reads TGCGCCAGCCGCGGGCAGGGGGCGAACTATGGCTACACCTTC. J is TRBJ1-2 and V is TRBV5-1; 8 nucleotides line up with TRBD1. The CDR3 spans 14 residues. Losses at the gene ends were 7 bases for V and 2 bases for J; bases not matched to a gene: 7. The germline V gene has CDR1 SGHRS and CDR2 YFSETQ.

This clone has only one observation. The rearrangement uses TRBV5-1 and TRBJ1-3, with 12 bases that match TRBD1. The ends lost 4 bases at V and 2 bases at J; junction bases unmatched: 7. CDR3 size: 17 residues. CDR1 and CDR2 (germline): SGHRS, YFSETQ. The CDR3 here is CASSLPGQGAAGNTIYF. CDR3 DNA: TGCGCCAGCAGCCTGCCGGGACAGGGGGCAGCTGGAAACACCATATATTTT.

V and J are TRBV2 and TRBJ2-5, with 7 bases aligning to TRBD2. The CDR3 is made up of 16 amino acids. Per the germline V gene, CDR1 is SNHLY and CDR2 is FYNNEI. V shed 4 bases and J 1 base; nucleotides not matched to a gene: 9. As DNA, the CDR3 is TGTGCCAGCAGTGCAAGCGGGACGGGTTTCCAAGAGACCCAGTACTTC. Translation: CASSASGTGFQETQYF.

The CDR3 region is CASRWTPTGETQYF. The CDR3 region has the DNA TGCGCCAGCAGATGGACACCAACCGGGGAGACCCAGTACTTC. V is TRBV10-2 and J is TRBJ2-5; possibly TRBD1 for D (5 bases). Trimming stripped 6 bases from V and 5 bases from J, with 16 bases between. The CDR3 loop spans 14 amino acids. Germline-derived CDR1 and CDR2 are WSHSY and SAAADI.

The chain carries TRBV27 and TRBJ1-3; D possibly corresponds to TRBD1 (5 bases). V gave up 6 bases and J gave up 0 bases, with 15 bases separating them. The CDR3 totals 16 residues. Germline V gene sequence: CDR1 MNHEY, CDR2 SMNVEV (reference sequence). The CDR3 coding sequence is TGTGCCAGCAGCCGGGGGGTTGCGGCCTCTGGAAACACCATATATTTT. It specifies CASSRGVAASGNTIYF.

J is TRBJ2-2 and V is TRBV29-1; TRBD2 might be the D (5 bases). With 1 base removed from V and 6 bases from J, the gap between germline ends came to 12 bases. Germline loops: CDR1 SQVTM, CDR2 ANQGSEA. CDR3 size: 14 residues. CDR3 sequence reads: CSVEVLAGPGELFF. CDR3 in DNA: TGCAGCGTTGAAGTTCTGGCGGGCCCCGGGGAGCTGTTTTTT.